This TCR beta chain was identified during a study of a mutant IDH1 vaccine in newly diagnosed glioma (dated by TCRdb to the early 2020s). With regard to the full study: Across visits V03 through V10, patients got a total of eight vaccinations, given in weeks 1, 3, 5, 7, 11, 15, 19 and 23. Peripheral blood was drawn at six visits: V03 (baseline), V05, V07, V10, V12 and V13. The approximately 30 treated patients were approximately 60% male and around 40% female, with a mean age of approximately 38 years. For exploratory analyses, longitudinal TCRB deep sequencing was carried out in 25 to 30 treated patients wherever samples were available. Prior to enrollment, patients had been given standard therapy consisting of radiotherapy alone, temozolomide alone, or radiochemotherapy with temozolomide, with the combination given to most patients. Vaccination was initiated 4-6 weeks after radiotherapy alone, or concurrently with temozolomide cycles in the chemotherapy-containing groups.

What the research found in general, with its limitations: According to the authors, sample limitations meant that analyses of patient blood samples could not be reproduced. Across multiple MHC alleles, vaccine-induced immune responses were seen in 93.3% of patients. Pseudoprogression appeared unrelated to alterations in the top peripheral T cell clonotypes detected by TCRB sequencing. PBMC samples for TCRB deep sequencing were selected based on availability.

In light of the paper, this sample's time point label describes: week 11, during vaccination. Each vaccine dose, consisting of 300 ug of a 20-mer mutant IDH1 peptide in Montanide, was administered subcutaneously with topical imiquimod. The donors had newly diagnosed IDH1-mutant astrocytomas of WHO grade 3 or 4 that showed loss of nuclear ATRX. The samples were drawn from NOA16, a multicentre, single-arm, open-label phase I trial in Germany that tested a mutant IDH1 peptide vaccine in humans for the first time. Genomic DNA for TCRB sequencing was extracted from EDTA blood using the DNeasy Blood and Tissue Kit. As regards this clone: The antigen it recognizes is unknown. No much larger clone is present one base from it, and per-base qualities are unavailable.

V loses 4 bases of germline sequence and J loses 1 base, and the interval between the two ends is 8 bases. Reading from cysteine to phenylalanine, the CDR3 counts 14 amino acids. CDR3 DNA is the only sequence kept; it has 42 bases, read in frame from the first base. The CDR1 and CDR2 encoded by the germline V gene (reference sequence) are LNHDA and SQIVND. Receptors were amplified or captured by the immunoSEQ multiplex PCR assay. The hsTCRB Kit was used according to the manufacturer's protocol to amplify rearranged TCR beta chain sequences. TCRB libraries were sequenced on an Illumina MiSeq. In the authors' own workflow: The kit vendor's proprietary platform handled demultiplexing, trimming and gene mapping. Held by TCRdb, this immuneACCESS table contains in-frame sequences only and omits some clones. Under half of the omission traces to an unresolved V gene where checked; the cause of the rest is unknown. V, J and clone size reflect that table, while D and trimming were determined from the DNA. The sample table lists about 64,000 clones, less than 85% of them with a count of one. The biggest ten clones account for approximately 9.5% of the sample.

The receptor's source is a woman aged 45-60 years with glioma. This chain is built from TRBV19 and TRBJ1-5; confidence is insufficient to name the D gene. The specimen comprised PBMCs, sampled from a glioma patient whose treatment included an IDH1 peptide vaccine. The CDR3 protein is CASSTFHSNQPQHF. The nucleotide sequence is TGTGCCAGTAGTACGTTTCACAGCAATCAGCCCCAGCATTTT.